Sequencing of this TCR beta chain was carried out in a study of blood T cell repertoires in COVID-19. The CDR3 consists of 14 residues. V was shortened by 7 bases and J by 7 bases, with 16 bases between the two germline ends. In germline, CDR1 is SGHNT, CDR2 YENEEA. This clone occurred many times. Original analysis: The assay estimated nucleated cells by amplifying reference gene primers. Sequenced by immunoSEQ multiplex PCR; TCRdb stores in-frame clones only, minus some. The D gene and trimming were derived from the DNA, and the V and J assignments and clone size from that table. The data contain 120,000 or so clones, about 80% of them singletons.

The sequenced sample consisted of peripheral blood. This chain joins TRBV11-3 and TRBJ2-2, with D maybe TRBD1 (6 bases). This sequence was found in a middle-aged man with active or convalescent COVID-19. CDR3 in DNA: TGTGCCAGCACCCCTCAGGGGCATAGCGGGGAGCTGTTTTTT. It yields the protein CASTPQGHSGELFF.